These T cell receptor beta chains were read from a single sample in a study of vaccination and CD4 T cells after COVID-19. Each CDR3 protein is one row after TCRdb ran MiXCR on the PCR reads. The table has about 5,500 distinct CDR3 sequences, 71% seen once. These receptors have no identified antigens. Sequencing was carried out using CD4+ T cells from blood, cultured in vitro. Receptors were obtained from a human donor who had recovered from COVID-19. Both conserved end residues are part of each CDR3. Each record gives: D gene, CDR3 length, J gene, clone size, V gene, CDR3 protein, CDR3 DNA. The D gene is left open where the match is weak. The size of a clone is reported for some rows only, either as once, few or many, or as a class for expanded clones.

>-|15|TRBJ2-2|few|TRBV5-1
CASSFGRRDSGELFF
TGCGCCAGCAGCTTCGGCAGGCGCGATTCCGGGGAGCTGTTTTTT
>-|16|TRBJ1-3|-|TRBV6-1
CASSAHFGFSGNTIYF
TGTGCCAGCAGTGCCCACTTTGGTTTCTCTGGAAACACCATATATTTT
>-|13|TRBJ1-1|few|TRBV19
CASKGRGNTEAFF
TGTGCCAGTAAGGGCAGGGGGAACACTGAAGCTTTCTTT
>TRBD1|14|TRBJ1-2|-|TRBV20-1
CSADDRGTNYGYTF
TGCAGTGCTGATGACAGGGGCACTAACTATGGCTACACCTTC
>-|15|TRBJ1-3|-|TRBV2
CASSAVWSSGNTIYF
TGTGCCAGCAGTGCGGTATGGAGCTCTGGAAACACCATATATTTT
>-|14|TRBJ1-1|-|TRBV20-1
CSASLQGRDTEAFF
TGCAGTGCTAGTCTTCAGGGGCGGGACACTGAAGCTTTCTTT
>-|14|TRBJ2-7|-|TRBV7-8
CASRMAGSSYEQYF
TGTGCCAGCAGGATGGCCGGAAGCTCCTACGAGCAGTACTTC
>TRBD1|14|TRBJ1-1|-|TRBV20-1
CSAREGTANTEAFF
TGCAGTGCTAGAGAGGGGACAGCTAACACTGAAGCTTTCTTT
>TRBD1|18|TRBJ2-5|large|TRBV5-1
CASSFRGLSPGVQETQYF
TGCGCCAGCAGCTTTAGGGGGCTGTCCCCCGGCGTCCAAGAGACCCAGTACTTC
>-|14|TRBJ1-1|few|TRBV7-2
CASSPGTMNTEAFF
TGTGCCAGCAGCCCAGGGACGATGAACACTGAAGCTTTCTTT
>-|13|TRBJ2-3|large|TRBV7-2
CASSSPVSDTQYF
TGTGCCAGCAGCTCCCCGGTCTCCGATACGCAGTATTTT
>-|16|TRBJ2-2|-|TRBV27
CASSVERLANTGELFF
TGTGCCAGCTCAGTCGAGCGGCTGGCGAACACCGGGGAGCTGTTTTTT
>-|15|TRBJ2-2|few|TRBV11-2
CASSFGASATGELFF
TGTGCCAGCAGCTTTGGGGCTAGCGCCACCGGGGAGCTGTTTTTT
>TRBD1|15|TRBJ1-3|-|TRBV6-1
CASISQGAVGNTIYF
TGTGCCAGCATATCCCAGGGGGCGGTTGGAAACACCATATATTTT
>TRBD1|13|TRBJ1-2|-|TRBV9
CASSFDRGYGYTF
TGTGCCAGCAGCTTTGACAGGGGCTATGGCTACACCTTC
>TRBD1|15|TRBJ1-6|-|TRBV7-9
CASSFTGGWNSPLHF
TGTGCCAGCAGCTTTACAGGGGGCTGGAATTCACCCCTCCACTTT
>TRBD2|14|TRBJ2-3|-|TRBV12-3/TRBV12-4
CASRQRGGSDTQYF
TGTGCCAGCAGGCAGCGGGGGGGTTCAGATACGCAGTATTTT
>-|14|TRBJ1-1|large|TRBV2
CASSDVGAGVEAFF
TGTGCCAGCAGTGATGTTGGCGCAGGGGTTGAAGCTTTCTTT
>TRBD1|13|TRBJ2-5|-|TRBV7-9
CASRLSGTGEMYF
TGTGCCAGCAGGTTATCCGGGACAGGGGAGATGTACTTC
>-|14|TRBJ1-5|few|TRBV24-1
CATSDTRNNQPQHF
TGTGCCACCAGTGACACGAGAAACAATCAGCCCCAGCATTTT
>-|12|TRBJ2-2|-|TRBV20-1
CSVGGGTGELFF
TGCAGTGTAGGAGGGGGCACCGGGGAGCTGTTTTTT
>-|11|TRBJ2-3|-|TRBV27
CASSESYTQYF
TGTGCCAGCAGTGAGTCTTATACGCAGTATTTT
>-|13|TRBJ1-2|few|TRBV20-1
CSPLREVGYGYTF
TGCAGTCCTCTCAGGGAGGTTGGCTATGGCTACACCTTC
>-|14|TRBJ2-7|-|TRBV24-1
CATSDSRSSYEQYF
TGTGCCACCAGTGATTCCAGGAGCTCCTACGAGCAGTACTTC
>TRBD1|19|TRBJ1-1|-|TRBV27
CASSLLPGRGLFMNTEAFF
TGTGCCAGCAGTTTATTGCCCGGCAGGGGGCTCTTCATGAACACTGAAGCTTTCTTT
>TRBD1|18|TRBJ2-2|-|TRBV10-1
CASSDALGSGGMTGELFF
TGCGCCAGCAGTGATGCGTTAGGATCAGGGGGAATGACCGGGGAGCTGTTTTTT
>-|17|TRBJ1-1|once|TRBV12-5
CASGLGEREGRRTEAFF
TGTGCTAGTGGTTTGGGCGAGCGCGAGGGAAGGAGGACTGAAGCTTTCTTT
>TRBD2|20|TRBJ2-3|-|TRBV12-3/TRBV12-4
CASSLWDAGTSGGSTDTQYF
TGTGCCAGCAGTTTATGGGACGCCGGGACTAGCGGGGGAAGCACAGATACGCAGTATTTT